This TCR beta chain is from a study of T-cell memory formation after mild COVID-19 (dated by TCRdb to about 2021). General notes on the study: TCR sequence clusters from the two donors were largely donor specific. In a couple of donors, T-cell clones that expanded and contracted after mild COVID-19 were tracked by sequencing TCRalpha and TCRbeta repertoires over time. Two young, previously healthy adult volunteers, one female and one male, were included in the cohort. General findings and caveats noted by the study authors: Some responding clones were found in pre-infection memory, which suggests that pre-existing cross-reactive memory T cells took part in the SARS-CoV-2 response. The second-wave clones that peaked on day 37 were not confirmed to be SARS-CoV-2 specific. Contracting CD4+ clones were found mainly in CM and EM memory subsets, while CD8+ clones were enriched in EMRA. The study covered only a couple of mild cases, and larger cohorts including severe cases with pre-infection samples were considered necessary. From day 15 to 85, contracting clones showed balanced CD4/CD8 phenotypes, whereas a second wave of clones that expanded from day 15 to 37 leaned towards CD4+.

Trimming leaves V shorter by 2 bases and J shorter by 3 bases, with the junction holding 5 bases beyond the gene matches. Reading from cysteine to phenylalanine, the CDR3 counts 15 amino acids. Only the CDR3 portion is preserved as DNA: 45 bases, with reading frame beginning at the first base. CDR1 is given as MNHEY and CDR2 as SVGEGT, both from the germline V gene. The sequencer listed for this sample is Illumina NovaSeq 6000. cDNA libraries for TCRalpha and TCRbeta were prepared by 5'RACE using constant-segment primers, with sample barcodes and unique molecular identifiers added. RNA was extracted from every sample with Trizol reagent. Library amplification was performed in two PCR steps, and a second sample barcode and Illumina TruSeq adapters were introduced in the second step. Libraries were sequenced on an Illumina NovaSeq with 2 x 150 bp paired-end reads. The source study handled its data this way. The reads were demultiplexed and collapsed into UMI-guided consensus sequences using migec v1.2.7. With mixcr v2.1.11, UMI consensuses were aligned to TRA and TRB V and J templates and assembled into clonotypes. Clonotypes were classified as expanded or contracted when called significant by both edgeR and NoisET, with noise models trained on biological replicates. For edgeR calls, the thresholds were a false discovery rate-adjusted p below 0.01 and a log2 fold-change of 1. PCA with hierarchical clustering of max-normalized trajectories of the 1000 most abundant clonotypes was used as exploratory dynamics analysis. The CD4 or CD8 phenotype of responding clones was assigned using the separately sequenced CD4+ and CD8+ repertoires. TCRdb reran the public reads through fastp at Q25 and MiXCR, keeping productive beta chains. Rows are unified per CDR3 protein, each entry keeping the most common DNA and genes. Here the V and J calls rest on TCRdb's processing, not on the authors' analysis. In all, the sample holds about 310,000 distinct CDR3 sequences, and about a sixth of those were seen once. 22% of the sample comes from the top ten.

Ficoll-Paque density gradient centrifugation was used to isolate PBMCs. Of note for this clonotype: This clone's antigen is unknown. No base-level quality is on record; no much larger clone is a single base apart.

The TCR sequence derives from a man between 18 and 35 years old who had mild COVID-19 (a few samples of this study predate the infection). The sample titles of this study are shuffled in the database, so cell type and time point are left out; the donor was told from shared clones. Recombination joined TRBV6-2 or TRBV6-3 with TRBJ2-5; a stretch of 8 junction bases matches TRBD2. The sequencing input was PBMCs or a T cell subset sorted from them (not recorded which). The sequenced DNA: TGTGCCAGCAGTTACGCGGGGACTAGGGAAGAGACCCAGTACTTC. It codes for CASSYAGTREETQYF.